This T cell receptor (beta chain) was obtained from a study of control samples from healthy donors and cancer patients. Measured with immunoSEQ multiplex PCR; TCRdb has only the in-frame clones, and not every one. The table includes some 120,000 clones, about 93% detected once. This CDR3 is built from 12 residues. V lost 5 bases and J lost 1, with 5 bases in between. The V gene's germline CDR1 is MDHEN and CDR2 SYDVKM. The J gene is TRBJ1-2, the V gene TRBV28; no definite D call. The TCR sequence derives from a man aged 50 or older with head and neck cancer. Input material: PBMCs. CDR3 amino acids: CASSQLNYGYTF. CDR3 in DNA: TGTGCCAGCAGTCAGCTTAACTATGGCTACACCTTC.